The source of this TCR beta chain is a study of glioma-infiltrating T cells after dendritic cell vaccination. Study-wide context: Between about 2003 and 2012, patients got autologous tumor lysate-pulsed dendritic cell vaccines.

A remark on this clone: Its matching antigen is unknown.

Documented time point: after dendritic cell vaccination, including at tumor progression/relapse. Patients had residual fresh-frozen tumor tissue and more than two years of survival data. Regarding the study as a whole: TCR clonality showed no direct relationship with survival.

Up to about 2 ug genomic DNA was used for TCRB CDR3 amplification. Data came from immunoSEQ multiplex PCR; TCRdb stores just in-frame clones and leaves some out. The sample yields about 58,000 clones, about 80% seen once. Source: blood, taken after dendritic cell vaccination. The receptor's source is a human donor with glioblastoma.

This CDR3 is CAWSGSAFYGYTF. The CDR3 DNA reads as TGTGCCTGGAGTGGTAGTGCTTTCTATGGCTACACCTTC. V gene TRBV30 combines with J gene TRBJ1-2; D unresolved. V gave up 1 base and J gave up 4 bases, with 10 bases separating them. CDR1 is GTSNPN, CDR2 SVGIG, per germline (reference sequence). The CDR3 consists of 13 residues. The entire variable domain, with the rest obtained from reference TRBV30 and TRBJ1-2, is as follows: SQTIHQWPATLVQPVGSPLSLECTVEGTSNPNLYWYRQAAGRGLQLLFYSVGIGQISSEVPQNLSASRPQDRQFILSSKKLLLSDSGFYLCAWSGSAFYGYTFGSGTRLTVV.